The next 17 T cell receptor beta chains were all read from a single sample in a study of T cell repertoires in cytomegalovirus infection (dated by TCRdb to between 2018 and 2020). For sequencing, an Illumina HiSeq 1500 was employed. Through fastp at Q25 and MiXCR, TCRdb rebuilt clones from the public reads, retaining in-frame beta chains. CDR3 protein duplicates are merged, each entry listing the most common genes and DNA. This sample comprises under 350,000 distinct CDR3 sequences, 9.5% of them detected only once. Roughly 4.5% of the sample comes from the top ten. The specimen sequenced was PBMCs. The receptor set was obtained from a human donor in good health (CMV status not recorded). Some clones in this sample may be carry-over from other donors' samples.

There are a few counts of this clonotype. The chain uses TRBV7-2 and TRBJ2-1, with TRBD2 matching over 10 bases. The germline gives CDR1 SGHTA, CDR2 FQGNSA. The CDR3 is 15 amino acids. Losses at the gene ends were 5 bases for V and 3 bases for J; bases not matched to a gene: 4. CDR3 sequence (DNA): TGTGCCAGCAGCCGTAGCGGGGGGATCTACAATGAGCAGTTCTTC. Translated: CASSRSGGIYNEQFF.

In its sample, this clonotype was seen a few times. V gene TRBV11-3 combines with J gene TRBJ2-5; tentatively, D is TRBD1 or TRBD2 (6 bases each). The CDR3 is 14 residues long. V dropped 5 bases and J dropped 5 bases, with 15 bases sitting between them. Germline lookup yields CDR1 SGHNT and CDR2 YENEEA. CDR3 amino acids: CASSPDPGAETQYF. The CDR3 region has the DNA TGTGCCAGCAGCCCCGACCCGGGGGCGGAGACCCAGTACTTC.

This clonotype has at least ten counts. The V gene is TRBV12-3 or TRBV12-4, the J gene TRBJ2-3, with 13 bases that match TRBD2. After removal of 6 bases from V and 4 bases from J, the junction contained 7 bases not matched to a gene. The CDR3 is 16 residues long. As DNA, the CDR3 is TGTGCCAGCAGCCAGACTAGCGGGAGGAGTTCAGATACGCAGTATTTT. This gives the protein CASSQTSGRSSDTQYF.

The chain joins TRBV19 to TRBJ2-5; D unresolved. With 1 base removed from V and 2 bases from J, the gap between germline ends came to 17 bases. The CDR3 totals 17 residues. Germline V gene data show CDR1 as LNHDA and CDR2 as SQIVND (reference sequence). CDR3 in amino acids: CASSIGPGLRRQETQYF. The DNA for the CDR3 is TGTGCCAGTAGTATAGGTCCAGGCTTGCGTAGGCAAGAGACCCAGTACTTC. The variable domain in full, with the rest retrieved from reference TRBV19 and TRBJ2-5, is DGGITQSPKYLFRKEGQNVTLSCEQNLNHDAMYWYRQDPGQGLRLIYYSQIVNDFQKGDIAEGYSVSREKKESFPLTVTSAQKNPTAFYLCASSIGPGLRRQETQYFGPGTRLLVL.

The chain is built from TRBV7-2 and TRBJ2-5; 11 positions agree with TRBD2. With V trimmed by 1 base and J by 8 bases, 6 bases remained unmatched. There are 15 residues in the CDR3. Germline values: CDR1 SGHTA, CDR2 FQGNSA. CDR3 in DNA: TGTGCCAGCAGCTTAGTGACTAGCGGGGCATCAACCCAGTACTTC. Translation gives CASSLVTSGASTQYF.

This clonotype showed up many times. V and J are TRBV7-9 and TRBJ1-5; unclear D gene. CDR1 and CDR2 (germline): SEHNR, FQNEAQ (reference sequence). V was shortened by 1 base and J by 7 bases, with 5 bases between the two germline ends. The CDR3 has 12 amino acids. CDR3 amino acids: CASSLEYQPQHF. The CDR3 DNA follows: TGTGCCAGCAGCTTAGAATACCAGCCCCAGCATTTT.

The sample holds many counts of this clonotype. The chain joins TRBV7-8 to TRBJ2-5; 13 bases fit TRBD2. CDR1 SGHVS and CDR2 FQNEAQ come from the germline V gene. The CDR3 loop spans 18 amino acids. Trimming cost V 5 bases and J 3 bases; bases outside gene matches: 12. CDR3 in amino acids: CASSPRLAGGPGEETQYF. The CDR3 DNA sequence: TGTGCCAGCAGCCCACGACTAGCGGGGGGCCCGGGGGAAGAGACCCAGTACTTC.

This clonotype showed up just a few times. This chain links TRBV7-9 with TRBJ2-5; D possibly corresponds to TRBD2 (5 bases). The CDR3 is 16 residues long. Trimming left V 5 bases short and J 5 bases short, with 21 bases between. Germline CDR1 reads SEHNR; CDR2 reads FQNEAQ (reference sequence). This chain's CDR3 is CASSPPDGINKETQYF. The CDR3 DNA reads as TGTGCCAGCAGCCCGCCGGACGGGATTAACAAGGAGACCCAGTACTTC. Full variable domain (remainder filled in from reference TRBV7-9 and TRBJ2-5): DTGVSQNPRHKITKRGQNVTFRCDPISEHNRLYWYRQTLGQGPEFLTYFQNEAQLEKSRLLSDRFSAERPKGSFSTLEIQRTEQGDSAMYLCASSPPDGINKETQYFGPGTRLLVL.

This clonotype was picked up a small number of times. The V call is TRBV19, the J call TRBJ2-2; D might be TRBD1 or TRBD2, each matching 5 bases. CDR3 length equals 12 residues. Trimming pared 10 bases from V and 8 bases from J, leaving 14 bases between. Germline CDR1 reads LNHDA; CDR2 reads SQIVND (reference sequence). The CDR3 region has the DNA TGTGCCAAGTTGAGGGGTTCGGGGGAGCTGTTTTTT. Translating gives CAKLRGSGELFF.

The CDR3 sequence is CASTSRDTSGYEQFF. As DNA, the CDR3 is TGTGCCAGTACCTCGAGGGACACTAGTGGGTATGAGCAGTTCTTC. The chain recombines TRBV19 with TRBJ2-1; tentative D call: TRBD1 (6 bases). Trimming stripped 7 bases from V and 8 bases from J, with 21 bases between. The CDR3 consists of 15 residues. The germline gives CDR1 LNHDA, CDR2 SQIVND (reference sequence).

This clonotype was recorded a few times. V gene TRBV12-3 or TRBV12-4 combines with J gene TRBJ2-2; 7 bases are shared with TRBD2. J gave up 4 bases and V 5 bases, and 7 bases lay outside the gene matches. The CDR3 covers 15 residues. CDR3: CASSPPGLSTGELFF. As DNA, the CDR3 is TGTGCCAGCAGTCCCCCGGGACTAAGCACCGGGGAGCTGTTTTTT.

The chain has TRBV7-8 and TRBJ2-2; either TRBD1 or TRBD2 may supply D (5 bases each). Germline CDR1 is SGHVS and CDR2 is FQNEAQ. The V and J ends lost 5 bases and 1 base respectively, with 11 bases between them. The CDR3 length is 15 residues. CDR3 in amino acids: CASSPGTENTGELFF. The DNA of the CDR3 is TGTGCCAGCAGCCCCGGGACCGAGAACACCGGGGAGCTGTTTTTT.

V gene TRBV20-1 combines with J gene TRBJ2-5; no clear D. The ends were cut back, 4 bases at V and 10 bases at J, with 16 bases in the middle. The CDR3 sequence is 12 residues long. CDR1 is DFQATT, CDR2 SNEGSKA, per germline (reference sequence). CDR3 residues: CSAKRSRGDQYF. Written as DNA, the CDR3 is TGCAGTGCTAAGCGAAGCCGTGGGGACCAGTACTTC.

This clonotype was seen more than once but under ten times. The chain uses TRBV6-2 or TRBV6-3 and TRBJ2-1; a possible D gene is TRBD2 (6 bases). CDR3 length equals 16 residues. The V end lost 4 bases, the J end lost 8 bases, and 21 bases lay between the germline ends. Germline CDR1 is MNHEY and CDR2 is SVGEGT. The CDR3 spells CASSSLGAGPSDEQFF. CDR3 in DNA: TGTGCCAGCAGTTCCTTGGGTGCGGGGCCATCTGATGAGCAGTTCTTC.

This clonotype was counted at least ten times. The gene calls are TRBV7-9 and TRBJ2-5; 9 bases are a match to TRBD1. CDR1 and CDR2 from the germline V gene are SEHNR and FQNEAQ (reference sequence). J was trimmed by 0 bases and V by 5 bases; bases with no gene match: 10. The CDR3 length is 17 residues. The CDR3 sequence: CASSPGQGRPDQETQYF. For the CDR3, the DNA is TGTGCCAGCAGCCCAGGACAGGGGAGGCCCGACCAAGAGACCCAGTACTTC.

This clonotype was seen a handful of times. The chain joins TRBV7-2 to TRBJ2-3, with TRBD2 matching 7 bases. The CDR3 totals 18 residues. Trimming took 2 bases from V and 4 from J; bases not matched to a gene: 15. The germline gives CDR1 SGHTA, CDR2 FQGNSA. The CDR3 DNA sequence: TGTGCCAGCAGCTTATGGTTGCGTGGCGGGAGATGGGCAGATACGCAGTATTTT. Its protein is CASSLWLRGGRWADTQYF.

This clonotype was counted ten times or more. The CDR3 region is CASSRPGMTGNTIYF. CDR3 in DNA: TGTGCCAGCAGTCGGCCGGGGATGACTGGAAACACCATATATTTT. The chain couples TRBV12-3 or TRBV12-4 to TRBJ1-3; D remains ambiguous. Trimming removed 5 bases at V and 2 bases at J, with 13 bases between. CDR3 length: 15 residues.